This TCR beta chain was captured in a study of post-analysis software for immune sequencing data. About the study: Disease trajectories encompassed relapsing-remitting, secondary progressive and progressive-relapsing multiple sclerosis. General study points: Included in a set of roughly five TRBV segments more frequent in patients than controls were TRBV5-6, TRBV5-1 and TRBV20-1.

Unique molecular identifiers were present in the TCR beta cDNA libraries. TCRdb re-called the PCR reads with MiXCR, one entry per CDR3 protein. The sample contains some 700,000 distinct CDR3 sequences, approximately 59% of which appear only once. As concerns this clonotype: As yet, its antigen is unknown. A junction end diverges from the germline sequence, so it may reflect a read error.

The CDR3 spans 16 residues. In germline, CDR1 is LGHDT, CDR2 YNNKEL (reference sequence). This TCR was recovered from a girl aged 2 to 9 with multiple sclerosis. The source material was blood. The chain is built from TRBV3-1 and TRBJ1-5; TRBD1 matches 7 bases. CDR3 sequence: CAGSQDFRGGNQPQHF. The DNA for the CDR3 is TGTGCCGGCAGCCAAGATTTCAGGGGGGGCAATCAGCCCCAGCATTTT.